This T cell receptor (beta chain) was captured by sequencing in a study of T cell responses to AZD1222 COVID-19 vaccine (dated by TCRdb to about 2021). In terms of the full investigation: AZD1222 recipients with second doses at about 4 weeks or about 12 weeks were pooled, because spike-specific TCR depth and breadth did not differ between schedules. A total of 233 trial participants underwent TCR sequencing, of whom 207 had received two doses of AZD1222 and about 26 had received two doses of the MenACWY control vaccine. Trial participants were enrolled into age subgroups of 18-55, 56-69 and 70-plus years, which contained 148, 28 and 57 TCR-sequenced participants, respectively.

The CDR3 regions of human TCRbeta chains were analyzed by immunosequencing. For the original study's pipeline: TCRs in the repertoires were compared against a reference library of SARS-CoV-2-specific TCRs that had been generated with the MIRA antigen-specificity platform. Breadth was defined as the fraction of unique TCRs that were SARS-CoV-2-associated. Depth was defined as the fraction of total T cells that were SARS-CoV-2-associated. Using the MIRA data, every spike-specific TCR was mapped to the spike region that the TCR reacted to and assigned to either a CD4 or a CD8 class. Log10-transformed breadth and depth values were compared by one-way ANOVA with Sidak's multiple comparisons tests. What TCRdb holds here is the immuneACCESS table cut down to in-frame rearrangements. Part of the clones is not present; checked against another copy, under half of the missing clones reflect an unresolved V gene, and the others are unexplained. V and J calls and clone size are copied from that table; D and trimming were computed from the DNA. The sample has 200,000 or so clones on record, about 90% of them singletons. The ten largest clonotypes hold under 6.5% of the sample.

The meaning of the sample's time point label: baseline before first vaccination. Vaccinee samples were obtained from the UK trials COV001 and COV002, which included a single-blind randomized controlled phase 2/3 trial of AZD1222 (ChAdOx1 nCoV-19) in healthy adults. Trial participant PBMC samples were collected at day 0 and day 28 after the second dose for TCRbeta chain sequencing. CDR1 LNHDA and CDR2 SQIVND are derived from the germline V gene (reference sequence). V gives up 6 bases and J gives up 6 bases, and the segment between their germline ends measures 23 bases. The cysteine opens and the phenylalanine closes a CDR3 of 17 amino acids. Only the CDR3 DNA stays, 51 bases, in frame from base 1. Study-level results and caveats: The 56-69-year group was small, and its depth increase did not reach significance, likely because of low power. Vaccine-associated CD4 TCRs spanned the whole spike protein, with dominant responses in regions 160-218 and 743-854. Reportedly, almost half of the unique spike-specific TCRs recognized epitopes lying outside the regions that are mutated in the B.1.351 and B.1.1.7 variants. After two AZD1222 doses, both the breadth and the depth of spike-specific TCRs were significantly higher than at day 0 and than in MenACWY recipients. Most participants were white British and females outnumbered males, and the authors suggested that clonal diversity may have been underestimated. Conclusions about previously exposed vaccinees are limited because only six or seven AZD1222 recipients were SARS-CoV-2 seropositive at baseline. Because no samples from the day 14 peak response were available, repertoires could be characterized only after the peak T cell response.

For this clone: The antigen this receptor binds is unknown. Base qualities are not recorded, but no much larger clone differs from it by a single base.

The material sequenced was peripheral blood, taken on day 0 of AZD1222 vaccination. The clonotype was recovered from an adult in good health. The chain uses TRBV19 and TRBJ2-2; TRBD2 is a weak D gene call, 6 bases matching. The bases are TGTGCCAGTAGCCTCGCGGGGACCGTCAGTAGGGCCGGGGAGCTGTTTTTT. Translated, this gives CASSLAGTVSRAGELFF.